This TCR beta chain was documented in a study of identifying expanded T cells in peripheral blood. As regards this clone: Its matching antigen is unknown.

The CDR3 runs 14 residues. Germline CDR1 and CDR2: SGHDT and YYEEEE. Trimming took off 0 bases at V and 6 bases at J, with 11 bases between the two ends. Study conclusions and caveats: Approximately two-week clone count variance significantly increased as total template count grew. About 1.3 clones differed between technical replicates, versus about 15 and 19 over time.

Collection occurred without any documented infections or immune events in donors. Only in-frame clones appear in the TCRdb table, and some are missing; sequencing was by immunoSEQ multiplex PCR. This table has fewer than 55,000 clones, 65% to 90% appearing once. The sample taken for sequencing was blood. The sequence derives from a person aged 18 to 70 in good health. The chain is built from TRBV5-6 and TRBJ2-3, with D unresolved. The chain's CDR3 is CASSLASRADTQYF. CDR3 DNA sequence: TGTGCCAGCAGCTTGGCATCCCGGGCGGATACGCAGTATTTT.